The next 16 T cell receptor beta chains were all read from a single sample in a study of beta chain features in type 1 diabetes. Study-wide findings and caveats: When Type 1 diabetes patients were examined, their TCRB CDR3s proved moderately but significantly shorter in all four CD4+ subsets.

No antigens are known for them. Expressed TCRB transcripts were sequenced because the isolated RNA had all been reverse transcribed beforehand. TCRdb's copy holds only in-frame clones and misses some; the assay was immunoSEQ multiplex PCR. The sample shows approximately 170,000 clones, about 7.8% of them seen only once. The source material was central memory CD4+ T cells from blood. These receptors originate from a woman aged 40 to 55 with type 1 diabetes.

The table lists this clone with a few counts. V gene TRBV10-3 combines with J gene TRBJ1-2; TRBD1 might be the D (5 bases). The CDR3 sequence is 13 residues long. V was shortened by 6 bases and J by 3 bases, with 11 bases between the two germline ends. Germline CDR1 ENHRY, CDR2 SYGVKD. In DNA, the CDR3 is TGTGCCATCAGGGTCGGGACTGACTATGGCTACACCTTC. It encodes CAIRVGTDYGYTF.

V is TRBV29-1 and J is TRBJ2-7, with D perhaps TRBD1 (6 bases). From germline, CDR1 is SQVTM and CDR2 ANQGSEA. V was cut by 3 bases and J by 3 bases, with 9 bases left in between. CDR3 length: 12 residues. The chain's CDR3 is CSVDPGDYEQYF. CDR3 nucleotides: TGCAGCGTTGATCCAGGGGACTACGAGCAGTACTTC.

Only a few counts were recorded for this clone. This sequence joins TRBV19 and TRBJ2-7; TRBD1 aligns across 10 bases. Germline-derived CDR1 and CDR2 are LNHDA and SQIVND (reference sequence). The CDR3 has 15 residues. V shed 7 bases, J shed 2 bases, and the junction held 8 bases outside the gene matches. The CDR3 bases are TGTGCCAGTAAACGAGGGACAGGGGCTACCTACGAGCAGTACTTC. Translating gives CASKRGTGATYEQYF. Drawing the rest from reference TRBV19 and TRBJ2-7, the complete variable domain is DGGITQSPKYLFRKEGQNVTLSCEQNLNHDAMYWYRQDPGQGLRLIYYSQIVNDFQKGDIAEGYSVSREKKESFPLTVTSAQKNPTAFYLCASKRGTGATYEQYFGPGTRLTVT.

This clone was seen a few times. The chain links TRBV7-2 to TRBJ1-5; D gene uncertain. CDR3 length equals 15 residues. Per the germline V gene, CDR1 is SGHTA and CDR2 is FQGNSA. The germline V and J ends were trimmed by 3 bases and 3 bases, with 12 bases remaining between them. CDR3 coding DNA: TGTGCCAGCAGCTTTGATATGAGTCCCAATCAGCCCCAGCATTTT. Its translation is CASSFDMSPNQPQHF. The full variable domain, with the rest looked up from reference TRBV7-2 and TRBJ1-5, is GAGVSQSPSNKVTEKGKDVELRCDPISGHTALYWYRQSLGQGLEFLIYFQGNSAPDKSGLPSDRFSAERTGGSVSTLTIQRTQQEDSAVYLCASSFDMSPNQPQHFGDGTRLSIL.

The rearrangement joins TRBV7-6 to TRBJ2-5, with D tentatively TRBD2 (5 bases). The CDR3 sequence is 12 residues long. CDR1 is SGHVS, CDR2 FNYEAQ, per germline. Trimming took 5 bases from V and 2 from J, leaving 6 bases between them. CDR3: CASSREQETQYF. CDR3 coding DNA: TGTGCCAGCAGCCGGGAACAAGAGACCCAGTACTTC.

The chain has TRBV5-1 and TRBJ2-5, with D perhaps matching TRBD2 (6 bases). The length of the CDR3 is 13 residues. V was shortened by 0 bases and J by 4 bases, with 7 bases between the two germline ends. Germline V gene data show CDR1 as SGHRS and CDR2 as YFSETQ. The CDR3 loop reads CASSLGGGETQYF. In DNA, the CDR3 is TGCGCCAGCAGCTTGGGGGGAGGAGAGACCCAGTACTTC.

This clone was found a few times. CDR3 coding DNA: TGTGCCAGCAGTATCCCTCACCAAGAGACCCAGTACTTC. Amino acids: CASSIPHQETQYF. The rearrangement links TRBV28 to TRBJ2-5; D is uncertain. The length of the CDR3 is 13 residues. The V gene's germline CDR1 is MDHEN and CDR2 SYDVKM. The V end lost 5 bases, the J end lost 0 bases, and 7 bases lay between the germline ends.

Only a few counts were recorded for this clone. The rearrangement links TRBV6-5 to TRBJ2-7; 11 positions agree with TRBD1. This CDR3 spans 15 amino acids. Germline values: CDR1 MNHEY, CDR2 SVGAGI. V was clipped by 4 bases and J by 3 bases; unmatched bases: 5. The CDR3 sequence is CASSSGTGGGYEQYF. The CDR3 DNA reads as TGTGCCAGCAGTTCCGGGACAGGGGGGGGCTACGAGCAGTACTTC.

This clone has more than one count but fewer than ten. This sequence joins TRBV6-6 and TRBJ1-1; 8 bases align to TRBD1. V lost 6 bases, J lost 4 bases, and 4 bases stayed unmatched. Germline CDR1 and CDR2: MNHNY and SVGAGI (reference sequence). This CDR3 is built from 13 residues. In nucleotides, the CDR3 is TGTGCCAGCAGGTATACAGGGGGCACTGAAGCTTTCTTT. Its protein product is CASRYTGGTEAFF.

This chain connects TRBV6-6 to TRBJ2-3; 9 nucleotides agree with TRBD2. The CDR3 is made up of 16 amino acids. Germline-derived CDR1 and CDR2 are MNHNY and SVGAGI (reference sequence). Trimming took 4 bases from V and 2 from J; bases not matched to a gene: 7. CDR3 protein: CASSSLAGTFTDTQYF. As DNA, the CDR3 is TGTGCCAGCAGTTCCCTAGCGGGAACCTTCACAGATACGCAGTATTTT.

This clone was found a few times. The V and J genes are TRBV15 and TRBJ1-3; 10 bases are shared with TRBD1. Per the germline V gene, CDR1 is LNHNV and CDR2 is YYDKDF (reference sequence). The CDR3 totals 17 residues. V was pared by 0 bases and J by 9 bases, with 11 bases of the junction left unmatched. The CDR3 DNA reads as TGTGCCACCAGCAGAGATGGCGACAGGGGGCGGAGAGGCACCATATATTTT. This codes for CATSRDGDRGRRGTIYF.

This clone was detected a few times. The rearrangement joins TRBV29-1 to TRBJ1-2, with D possibly being TRBD1 (6 bases). V was shortened by 7 bases and J by 0 bases, with 12 bases between the two germline ends. CDR1 and CDR2 from the germline V gene are SQVTM and ANQGSEA. CDR3 size: 13 residues. Written as DNA, the CDR3 is TGCAGCGCTCTGACAGGCGCTAACTATGGCTACACCTTC. As protein: CSALTGANYGYTF.

This clone was seen a few times. The V and J genes are TRBV5-4 and TRBJ2-3; D gene ambiguous. Germline V gene lookup returns CDR1 SGHNT and CDR2 YYREEE (reference sequence). V lost 1 base and J 8 bases, leaving 8 bases between the germline ends. This CDR3 has 12 amino acids. CDR3: CASSLPGGTQYF. The CDR3 DNA reads TGTGCCAGCAGCTTGCCCGGTGGTACGCAGTATTTT.

The chain recombines TRBV2 with TRBJ1-1; no firm D call. Germline V gene lookup returns CDR1 SNHLY and CDR2 FYNNEI. The V gene lost 11 bases and the J gene lost 2 bases, with 9 bases spanning the gap. The CDR3 has 11 amino acids. CDR3 DNA sequence: TGTGCCTGCAAACTAAACACTGAAGCTTTCTTT. It codes for CACKLNTEAFF.

In the case of this clone: Other DNA sequences in this specimen translate into the identical CDR3. This sequence joins TRBV6-6 and TRBJ1-5; unclear D gene. The CDR3 consists of 12 residues. In germline, CDR1 is MNHNY, CDR2 SVGAGI (reference sequence). V dropped 5 bases and J dropped 1 base, with 3 bases sitting between them. This CDR3 reads CASSTSNQPQHF. The CDR3 DNA follows: TGTGCCAGCAGTACAAGCAATCAGCCCCAGCATTTT.

The table lists this clone with a few counts. The J gene is TRBJ1-3, the V gene TRBV9, with D maybe TRBD1 (5 bases). The CDR3 is made up of 18 amino acids. Deletions cut 0 bases from V and 2 bases from J, with 18 bases between. CDR1 SGDLS and CDR2 YYNGEE come from the germline V gene. CDR3 nucleotides: TGTGCCAGCAGCGTAGCGAGCACGGGAGGGACGGCTGGAAACACCATATATTTT. It translates to CASSVASTGGTAGNTIYF.